The next 12 T cell receptor beta chains were all read from a single sample in a study of blood T cells in healthy people across ages. The authors ran a second PCR of 7 to 11 cycles using a sample-barcoded 5' primer and a J-beta primer mix. MiXCR, applied by TCRdb to the 5' RACE reads, yields one record per CDR3 protein. The sample has about 720,000 distinct CDR3 sequences, 22% seen once. Sequencing was performed on blood. The source is a man between 65 and 85 years old in good health.

The chain has TRBV3-1 and TRBJ2-5; TRBD2 matches 10 bases. TRBJ2-7 explains the end of the DNA better; the J call may be wrong. The CDR3 is 15 amino acids. CDR1 LGHDT and CDR2 YNNKEL come from the germline V gene (reference sequence). CDR3 residues: CASSLLAGVGYEQYF. The CDR3 nucleotides are TGTGCCAGCAGCCTTCTAGCGGGGGTTGGGTACGAGCAGTACTTC.

The sample holds many counts of this clonotype. This rearrangement joins TRBV29-1 to TRBJ1-2, with D unclear. The CDR3 length is 11 residues. Germline CDR1 reads SQVTM; CDR2 reads ANQGSEA. V was shortened by 2 bases and J by 6 bases, with 7 bases between the two germline ends. The CDR3 loop is CSVERRNGYTF. The DNA for the CDR3 is TGCAGCGTTGAAAGGCGAAATGGCTACACCTTC.

The CDR3 here is CASSLNSRGTNGYTF. The CDR3 DNA is TGTGCCAGCAGTTTAAATTCTAGGGGGACAAATGGCTACACCTTC. This rearrangement joins TRBV12-3 or TRBV12-4 to TRBJ1-2; possible D gene TRBD1, 6 bases. The CDR3 is 15 amino acids. The germline V and J ends were trimmed by 2 bases and 6 bases, with 16 bases remaining between them.

This clonotype was counted a few times. The chain has TRBV29-1 and TRBJ1-2; tentative D call: TRBD1 (5 bases). Germline loops: CDR1 SQVTM, CDR2 ANQGSEA. Between the trimmed V and J ends, which lost 4 bases and 5 bases, there was a span of 8 bases. CDR3 length equals 11 residues. The CDR3 coding sequence is TGCAGCGTTGTAGGGGTGTATGGCTACACCTTC. Translation gives CSVVGVYGYTF.

The V gene is TRBV30, the J gene TRBJ2-7, with unresolved D. The J call is doubtful: the DNA matches TRBJ2-1 better. This CDR3 has 12 residues. In germline, CDR1 is GTSNPN, CDR2 SVGIG (reference sequence). The CDR3 is CAWSRSETEQFF. CDR3 DNA sequence: TGTGCCTGGAGTCGGTCGGAAACTGAGCAGTTCTTC.

The sample holds a few counts of this clonotype. This chain uses TRBV6-5 with TRBJ1-4, with a weak D call TRBD1 (6 bases). The germline gives CDR1 MNHEY, CDR2 SVGAGI. V dropped 6 bases and J dropped 0 bases, with 14 bases sitting between them. The CDR3 is 16 amino acids. The CDR3 DNA is TGTGCCAGCAGCCACAAACAGGGAGCAACTAATGAAAAACTGTTTTTT. This sequence encodes CASSHKQGATNEKLFF.

In this sample, this clonotype turned up a few times. The J gene is TRBJ2-3, the V gene TRBV5-1; D is possibly TRBD2 (6 bases). Germline V gene lookup returns CDR1 SGHRS and CDR2 YFSETQ. The CDR3 has 14 amino acids. Deletions cut 4 bases from V and 1 base from J, with 10 bases between. The CDR3 region is CASSQDYRTDTQYF. The DNA of the CDR3 is TGCGCCAGCAGCCAGGACTATCGCACAGATACGCAGTATTTT. Combining the CDR3 with reference TRBV5-1 and TRBJ2-3 gives the whole variable domain KAGVTQTPRYLIKTRGQQVTLSCSPISGHRSVSWYQQTPGQGLQFLFEYFSETQRNKGNFPGRFSGRQFSNSRSEMNVSTLELGDSALYLCASSQDYRTDTQYFGPGTRLTVL.

This clonotype has just a few counts. This chain connects TRBV30 to TRBJ1-2, with 8 bases matching TRBD1. The CDR3 is 14 amino acids. From germline, CDR1 is GTSNPN and CDR2 SVGIG (reference sequence). V lost 2 bases and J lost 4; bases outside the gene matches: 6. CDR3: CAWSRTGRSYGYTF. For the CDR3, the DNA is TGTGCCTGGAGTCGGACAGGGCGTAGCTATGGCTACACCTTC.

Comments on this clonotype: A read error may account for a junction end that differs from germline. The V and J genes are TRBV7-9 and TRBJ1-3; D gene uncertain. CDR3 length equals 17 residues. Germline CDR1 reads SEHNR; CDR2 reads FQNEAQ (reference sequence). The CDR3 DNA sequence: TGTGCCTGCAGCGAGCGACAAGGGATTCTCTCTGGAAACACCATATATTTT. Its protein is CACSERQGILSGNTIYF.

The chain uses TRBV12-3 or TRBV12-4 and TRBJ1-2, with a weak D call TRBD1 (5 bases). V was trimmed by 7 bases and J by 5 bases, leaving 14 bases between them. The CDR3 is made up of 13 amino acids. CDR3 DNA: TGTGCCAGCACCCCGGCGCGGGGGTATGGCTACACCTTC. Encoded protein: CASTPARGYGYTF.

The CDR3 DNA sequence: TGTGCCAGCAGCCAAGTAGGGACCACCGGGGAGCTGTTTTTT. Amino acids: CASSQVGTTGELFF. This chain joins TRBV3-1 and TRBJ2-2, with D tentatively TRBD1 or TRBD2 (5 bases each). Germline values: CDR1 LGHDT, CDR2 YNNKEL (reference sequence). The CDR3 is made up of 14 amino acids. Deletions cut 1 base from V and 4 bases from J, with 7 bases between.

The chain has TRBV20-1 and TRBJ1-1, with D hard to call. Germline V gene data show CDR1 as DFQATT and CDR2 as SNEGSKA (reference sequence). CDR3 length: 16 amino acids. V gave up 3 bases and J gave up 2 bases, with 19 bases separating them. As DNA, the CDR3 is TGCAGTGCTAGGGTGAGGAGACCGCCGATTAACACTGAAGCTTTCTTT. It translates to CSARVRRPPINTEAFF.